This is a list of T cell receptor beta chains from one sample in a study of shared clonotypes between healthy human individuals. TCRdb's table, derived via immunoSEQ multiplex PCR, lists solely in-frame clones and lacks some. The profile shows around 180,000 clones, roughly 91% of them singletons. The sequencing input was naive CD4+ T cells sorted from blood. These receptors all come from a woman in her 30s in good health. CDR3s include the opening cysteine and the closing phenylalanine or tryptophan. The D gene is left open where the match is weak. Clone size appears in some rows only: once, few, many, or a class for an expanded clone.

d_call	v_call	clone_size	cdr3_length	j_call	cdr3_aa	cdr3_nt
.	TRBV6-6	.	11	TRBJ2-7	CASRTADVQYF	TGTGCCAGCAGAACCGCCGATGTGCAGTACTTC
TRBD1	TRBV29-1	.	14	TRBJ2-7	CSVSLQGFAYEQYF	TGCAGCGTTTCCTTACAGGGGTTTGCTTACGAGCAGTACTTC
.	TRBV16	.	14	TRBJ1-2	CASSQSGSGSGYTF	TGTGCCAGCAGCCAATCGGGTTCAGGGAGCGGCTACACCTTC
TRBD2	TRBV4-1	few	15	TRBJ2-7	CASSQVGTSVREQYF	TGCGCCAGCAGCCAAGTGGGGACTAGCGTTAGGGAGCAGTACTTC
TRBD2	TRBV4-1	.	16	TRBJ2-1	CASSQEVGLALNEQFF	TGCGCCAGCAGCCAAGAGGTTGGACTAGCGCTAAATGAGCAGTTCTTC
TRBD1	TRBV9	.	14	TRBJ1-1	CASSVNIQGTEAFF	TGTGCCAGCAGCGTAAACATACAGGGGACTGAAGCTTTCTTT
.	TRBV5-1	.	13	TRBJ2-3	CASSLLGADTQYF	TGCGCCAGCAGCTTGCTTGGGGCAGATACGCAGTATTTT
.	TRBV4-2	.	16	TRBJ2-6	CASSQEQGSGANVLTF	TGTGCCAGCAGCCAAGAACAGGGTTCCGGGGCCAACGTCCTGACTTTC
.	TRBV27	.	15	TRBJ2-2	CASSWRRSPIGELFF	TGTGCCAGCAGCTGGAGGCGGTCCCCTATCGGGGAGCTGTTTTTT
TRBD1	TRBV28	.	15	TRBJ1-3	CASSQTGGNGNTIYF	TGTGCCAGCAGCCAGACAGGGGGTAATGGAAACACCATATATTTT
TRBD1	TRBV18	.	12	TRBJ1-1	CASRQGNTEAFF	TGTGCCAGCCGACAGGGGAACACTGAAGCTTTCTTT
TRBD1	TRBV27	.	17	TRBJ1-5	CASSLRLQGGPNQPQHF	TGTGCCAGCAGTTTAAGATTACAGGGGGGTCCCAATCAGCCCCAGCATTTT
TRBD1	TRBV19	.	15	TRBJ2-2	CASSMWDRDTGELFF	TGTGCCAGTAGTATGTGGGACAGAGACACCGGGGAGCTGTTTTTT
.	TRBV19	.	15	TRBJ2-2	CASQETGHNTGELFF	TGTGCCAGCCAAGAGACCGGACATAACACCGGGGAGCTGTTTTTT
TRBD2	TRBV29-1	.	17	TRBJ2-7	CSVTSYRQTGTTYEQYF	TGCAGCGTTACTTCCTACCGACAGACCGGGACTACCTACGAGCAGTACTTC
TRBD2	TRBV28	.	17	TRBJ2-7	CASSGGGLAGWRYEQYF	TGTGCCAGCAGTGGGGGGGGACTAGCGGGATGGCGTTACGAGCAGTACTTC
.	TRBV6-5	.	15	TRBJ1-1	CASSYSGPSRTEAFF	TGTGCCAGCAGTTACTCCGGACCTTCGAGGACTGAAGCTTTCTTT
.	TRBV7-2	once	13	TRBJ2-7	CASSSNQDYEQYF	TGTGCCAGCAGCTCAAATCAGGACTACGAGCAGTACTTC
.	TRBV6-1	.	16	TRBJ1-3	CASSDVANPPLNTIYF	TGTGCCAGCAGTGATGTGGCGAACCCTCCCTTAAACACCATATATTTT
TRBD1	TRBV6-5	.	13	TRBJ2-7	CASRGQGAREQYF	TGTGCCAGCAGGGGACAGGGGGCTCGCGAGCAGTACTTC
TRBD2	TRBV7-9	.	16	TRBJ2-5	CASSLGLAGYQETQYF	TGTGCCAGCAGCTTAGGACTAGCGGGATACCAAGAGACCCAGTACTTC
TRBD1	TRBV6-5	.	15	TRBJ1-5	CASRRDRGSNQPQHF	TGTGCCAGCAGGAGGGACAGGGGTAGCAATCAGCCCCAGCATTTT
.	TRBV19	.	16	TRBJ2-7	CASSTDSVKGSYEQYF	TGTGCCAGTAGTACCGATAGCGTCAAGGGGTCCTACGAGCAGTACTTC
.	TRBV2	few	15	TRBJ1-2	CASSEWGRVNYGYTF	TGTGCCAGCAGTGAATGGGGCAGGGTTAACTATGGCTACACCTTC
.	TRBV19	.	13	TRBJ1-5	CASSIIGAQPQHF	TGTGCCAGTAGTATCATAGGAGCTCAGCCCCAGCATTTT
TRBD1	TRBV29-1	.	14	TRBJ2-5	CSVTWTGGLETQYF	TGCAGCGTGACCTGGACAGGGGGCCTGGAGACCCAGTACTTC
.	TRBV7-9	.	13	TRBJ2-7	CASAGLKTYEQYF	TGTGCCAGCGCTGGCCTCAAAACCTACGAGCAGTACTTC
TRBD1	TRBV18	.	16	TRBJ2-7	CASSKKGQGSLSEQYF	TGTGCCAGCTCTAAAAAAGGACAGGGGAGTCTTTCCGAGCAGTACTTC
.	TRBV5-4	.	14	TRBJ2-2	CASSLGSFTGELFF	TGTGCCAGCAGCTTGGGATCCTTCACCGGGGAGCTGTTTTTT
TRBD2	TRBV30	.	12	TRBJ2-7	CAGGLGPYEQYF	TGTGCCGGGGGACTAGGACCCTACGAGCAGTACTTC
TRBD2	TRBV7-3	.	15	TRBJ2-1	CASSPLASGSGEQFF	TGTGCCAGCAGCCCTTTGGCTAGCGGGAGTGGAGAGCAGTTCTTC
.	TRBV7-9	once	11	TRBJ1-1	CASSFAEEAFF	TGTGCCAGCAGCTTCGCAGAAGAAGCTTTCTTT
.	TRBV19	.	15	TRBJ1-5	CASSIVPVRNQPQHF	TGTGCCAGTAGTATCGTTCCGGTCCGCAATCAGCCCCAGCATTTT
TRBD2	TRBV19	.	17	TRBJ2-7	CASSMGLAAGAPHEQYF	TGTGCCAGTAGTATGGGTCTTGCGGCGGGAGCCCCTCACGAGCAGTACTTC
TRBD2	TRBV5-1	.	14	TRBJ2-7	CASSTGTSVYEQYF	TGCGCCAGCAGCACCGGGACTAGCGTCTACGAGCAGTACTTC
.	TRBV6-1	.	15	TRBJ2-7	CASSLETGRSYEQYF	TGTGCCAGCAGTCTGGAAACAGGGCGATCCTACGAGCAGTACTTC
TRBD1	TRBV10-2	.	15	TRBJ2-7	CASRRQGGTSYEQYF	TGCGCCAGCAGGCGACAGGGGGGAACATCCTACGAGCAGTACTTC
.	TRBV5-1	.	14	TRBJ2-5	CASMFSAYQETQYF	TGCGCCAGCATGTTCTCGGCCTACCAAGAGACCCAGTACTTC
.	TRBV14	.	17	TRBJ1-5	CASSSPGTPYSNQPQHF	TGTGCCAGCAGCTCTCCCGGGACACCCTATAGCAATCAGCCCCAGCATTTT
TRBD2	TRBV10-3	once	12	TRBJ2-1	CAISEAAGGQFF	TGTGCCATCAGTGAAGCAGCGGGAGGGCAGTTCTTC
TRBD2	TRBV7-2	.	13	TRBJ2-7	CASSWDYSYEQYF	TGTGCCAGCAGCTGGGACTACTCCTACGAGCAGTACTTC
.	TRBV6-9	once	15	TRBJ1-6	CASTPGGSYNSPLHF	TGTGCCAGCACCCCGGGGGGTTCCTATAATTCACCCCTCCACTTT
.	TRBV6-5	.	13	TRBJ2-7	CASSYSLREKQYF	TGTGCCAGCAGTTACTCACTCCGGGAAAAGCAGTACTTC
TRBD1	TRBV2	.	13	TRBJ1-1	CASSDRGRTEAFF	TGTGCCAGCAGCGACAGGGGGAGGACTGAAGCTTTCTTT
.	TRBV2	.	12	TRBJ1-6	CASSGNNSPLHF	TGTGCCAGCAGTGGGAATAATTCACCCCTCCACTTT
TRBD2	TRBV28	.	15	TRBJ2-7	CASSSGTSGSYEQYF	TGTGCCAGCAGTTCCGGGACTAGCGGGAGTTACGAGCAGTACTTC
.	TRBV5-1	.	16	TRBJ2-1	CASSLRSDSNSDEQFF	TGCGCCAGCAGCCTCCGCTCGGACTCCAATTCGGATGAGCAGTTCTTC
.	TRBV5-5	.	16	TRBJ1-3	CASSLSFDNSGNTIYF	TGTGCCAGCAGCTTGTCCTTTGACAACTCTGGAAACACCATATATTTT